This T cell receptor (beta chain) is from a study of beta chain features in type 1 diabetes. Study background: The study examined about 100 million sorted cells across all samples.

Of the isolated RNA, all was reverse transcribed, and so the sequenced material was expressed TCRB transcripts. The table came from immunoSEQ multiplex PCR; TCRdb's copy has only in-frame clones and leaves some out. The sample lists fewer than 350,000 clones, 7% to 9% seen once, with 1% in the top ten. The CDR3 spans 15 residues. CDR1 is LGHNA and CDR2 is YSLEER in the germline V gene. Trimming at V came to 4 bases and at J to 4 bases, leaving 8 bases not matched to a gene. A remark on this clone: Its antigen is as yet unknown.

By way of CD45RO/CCR7/CD25/CD127/CD95/CD27, the CD4+ regulatory, stem cell-like memory, central memory and naive cells were sorted. In all sorted populations, purity surpassed 95%. Study results and caveats: More deletions and fewer insertions at VDJ junctions were seen in type 1 diabetes patients.

The V call is TRBV4-3, the J call TRBJ2-7; TRBD1 matches 9 bases. This clonotype was sampled from a young woman in good health. Specimen: central memory CD4+ T cells from blood. The CDR3 protein is CASSPSRDRVYEQYV. CDR3 DNA: TGCGCCAGCAGCCCCAGCCGGGACAGGGTTTACGAGCAGTACGTC.